The sequence of this T cell receptor beta chain was determined in a study of CD8+CD57+ T cells in acquired aplastic anemia. CDR1 and CDR2 from the germline V gene are LNHDA and SQIVND (reference sequence). V was pared by 4 bases and J by 4 bases, with 2 bases of the junction left unmatched. CDR3 length: 13 residues. Template material for TCR beta VDJ and CDR3 profiling consisted of genomic DNA. Using its own MiXCR run on the reads, TCRdb lists one record per CDR3 protein. The sample carries approximately 250,000 distinct CDR3 sequences, 82% recorded once. Individuals selected for sequencing had exhibited CD8+CD57+ cell expansion on flow cytometry. Patients, without exception, had severe acquired aplastic anemia.

Sequencing was carried out using sorted CD4+, CD8+, or CD8+CD57+ T cells (not recorded which) from PBMCs. This TCR was sampled from a human donor with aplastic anemia. The genes are TRBV19 and TRBJ2-5, with TRBD1 identical over 8 bases. This chain's CDR3 is CASSNTGGETQYF. CDR3 in DNA: TGTGCCAGTAGTAATACAGGGGGAGAGACCCAGTACTTC.